This T cell receptor (beta chain) was captured in a study of blood T cells in healthy people across ages. Primers used in a second PCR of about 6 to 12 cycles were a sample-barcoded 5' primer and a J-beta primer mix. TCRdb reprocessed the 5' RACE reads with MiXCR, giving one entry per CDR3 protein. The data hold 760,000 or so distinct CDR3 sequences, with approximately 25% observed a single time. Looked up from germline, CDR1 is SGHRS and CDR2 is YFSETQ. V was trimmed by 0 bases and J by 1 base, leaving 7 bases between them. The CDR3 spans 14 residues. This clonotype was counted only a few times. These data also featured in a second study, about T cells of mothers and their children.

The clonotype was recovered from a boy between 10 and 17 years old in good health. The chain carries TRBV5-1 and TRBJ1-1; the D is unclear. Sequenced input: blood. CDR3 nucleotide sequence: TGCGCCAGCAGCTTGGAGTCAGGGAACACTGAAGCTTTCTTT. It is translated as CASSLESGNTEAFF.